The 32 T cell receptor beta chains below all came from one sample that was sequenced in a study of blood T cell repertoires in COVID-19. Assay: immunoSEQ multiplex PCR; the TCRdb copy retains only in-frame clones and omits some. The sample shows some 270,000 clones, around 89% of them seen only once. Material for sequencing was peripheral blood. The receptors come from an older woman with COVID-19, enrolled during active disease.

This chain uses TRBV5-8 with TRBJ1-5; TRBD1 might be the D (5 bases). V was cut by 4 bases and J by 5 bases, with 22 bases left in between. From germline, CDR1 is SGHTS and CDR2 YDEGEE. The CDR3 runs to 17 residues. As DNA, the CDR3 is TGTGCCAGCAGCCCTCCTGTTCTCCTGACGGGGGATCAGCCCCAGCATTTT. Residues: CASSPPVLLTGDQPQHF.

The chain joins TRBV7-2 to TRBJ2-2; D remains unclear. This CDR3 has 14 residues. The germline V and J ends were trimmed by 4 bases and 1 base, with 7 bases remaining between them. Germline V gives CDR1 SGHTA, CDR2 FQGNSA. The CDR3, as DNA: TGTGCCAGCAGCTATACTCAGAACACCGGGGAGCTGTTTTTT. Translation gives CASSYTQNTGELFF.

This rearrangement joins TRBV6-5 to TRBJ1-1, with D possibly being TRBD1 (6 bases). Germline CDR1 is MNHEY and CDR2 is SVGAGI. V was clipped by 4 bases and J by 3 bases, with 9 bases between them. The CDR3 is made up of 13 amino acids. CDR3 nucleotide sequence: TGTGCCAGCAGTTCTAACAGGGACACTGAAGCTTTCTTT. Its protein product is CASSSNRDTEAFF.

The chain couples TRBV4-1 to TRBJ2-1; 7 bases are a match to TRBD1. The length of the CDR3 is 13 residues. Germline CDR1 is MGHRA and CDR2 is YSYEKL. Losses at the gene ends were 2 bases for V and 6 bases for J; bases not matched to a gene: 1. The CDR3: CASSQKGANEQFF. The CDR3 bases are TGCGCCAGCAGCCAAAAGGGGGCCAATGAGCAGTTCTTC.

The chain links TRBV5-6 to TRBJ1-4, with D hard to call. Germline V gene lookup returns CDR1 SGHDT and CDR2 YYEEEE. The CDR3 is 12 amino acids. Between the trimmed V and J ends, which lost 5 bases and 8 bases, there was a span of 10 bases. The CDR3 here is CASRIGGEKLFF. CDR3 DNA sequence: TGTGCCAGCAGGATCGGAGGAGAAAAACTGTTTTTT.

CDR3 nucleotide sequence: TGTGCCAGCTCAACTCGAACCGGGACAGGGTACGAGCAGTACTTC. Amino acid sequence: CASSTRTGTGYEQYF. This chain connects TRBV18 to TRBJ2-7; 9 positions match TRBD1. The CDR3 covers 15 residues. Germline V gives CDR1 KGHSH, CDR2 LQKENI. V trimming: 5 bases; J trimming: 4 bases; junction bases outside the gene matches: 9.

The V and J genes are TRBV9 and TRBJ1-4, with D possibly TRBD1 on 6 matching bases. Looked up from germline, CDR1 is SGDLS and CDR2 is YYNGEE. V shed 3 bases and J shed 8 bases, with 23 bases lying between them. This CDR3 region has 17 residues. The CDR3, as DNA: TGTGCCAGCAGCGAACTTGGGGGCAGCCTAGGATGGGAAAAACTGTTTTTT. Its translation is CASSELGGSLGWEKLFF.

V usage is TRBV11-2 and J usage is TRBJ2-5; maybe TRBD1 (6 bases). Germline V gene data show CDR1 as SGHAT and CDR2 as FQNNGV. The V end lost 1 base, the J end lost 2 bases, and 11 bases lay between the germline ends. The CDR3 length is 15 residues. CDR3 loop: CASSLGGGRQETQYF. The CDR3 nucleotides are TGTGCCAGCAGCTTAGGAGGGGGAAGGCAAGAGACCCAGTACTTC.

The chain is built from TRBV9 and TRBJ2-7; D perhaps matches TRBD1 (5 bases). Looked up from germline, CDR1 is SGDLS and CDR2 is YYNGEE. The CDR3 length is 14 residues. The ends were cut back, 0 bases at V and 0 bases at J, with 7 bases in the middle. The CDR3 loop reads CASSVEGVSYEQYF. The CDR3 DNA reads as TGTGCCAGCAGCGTAGAAGGGGTCTCCTACGAGCAGTACTTC.

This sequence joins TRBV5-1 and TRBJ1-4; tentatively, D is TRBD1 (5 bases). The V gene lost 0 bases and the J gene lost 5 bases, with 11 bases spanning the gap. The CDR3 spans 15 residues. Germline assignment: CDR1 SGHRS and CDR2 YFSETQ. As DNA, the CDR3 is TGCGCCAGCAGCTTGGCTCGTGGGGCCAATGAAAAACTGTTTTTT. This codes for CASSLARGANEKLFF. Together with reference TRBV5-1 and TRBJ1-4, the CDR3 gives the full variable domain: KAGVTQTPRYLIKTRGQQVTLSCSPISGHRSVSWYQQTPGQGLQFLFEYFSETQRNKGNFPGRFSGRQFSNSRSEMNVSTLELGDSALYLCASSLARGANEKLFFGSGTQLSVL.

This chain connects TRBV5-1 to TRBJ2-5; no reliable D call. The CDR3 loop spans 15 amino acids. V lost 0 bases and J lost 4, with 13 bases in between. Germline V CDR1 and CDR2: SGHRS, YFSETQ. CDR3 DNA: TGCGCCAGCAGCTTGGAAATAGAATTTCTAGAGACCCAGTACTTC. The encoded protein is CASSLEIEFLETQYF.

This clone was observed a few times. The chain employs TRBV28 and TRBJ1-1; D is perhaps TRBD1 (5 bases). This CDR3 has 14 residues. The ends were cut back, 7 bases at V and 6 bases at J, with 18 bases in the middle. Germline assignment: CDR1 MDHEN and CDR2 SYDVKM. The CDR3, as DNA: TGTGCCAGCATCTCCCCCAGGGAGGTAGCTGAAGCTTTCTTT. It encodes CASISPREVAEAFF.

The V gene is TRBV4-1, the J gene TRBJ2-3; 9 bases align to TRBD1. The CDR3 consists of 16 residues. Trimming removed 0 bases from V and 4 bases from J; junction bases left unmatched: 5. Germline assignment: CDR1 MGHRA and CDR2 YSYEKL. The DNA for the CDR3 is TGCGCCAGCAGCCAAGATGGGACAGGGTCCCCAGATACGCAGTATTTT. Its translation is CASSQDGTGSPDTQYF.

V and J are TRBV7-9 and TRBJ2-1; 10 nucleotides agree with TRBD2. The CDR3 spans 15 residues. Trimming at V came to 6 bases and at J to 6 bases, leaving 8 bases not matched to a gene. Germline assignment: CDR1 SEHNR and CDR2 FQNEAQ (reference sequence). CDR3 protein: CASSSSGGLANEQFF. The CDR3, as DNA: TGTGCCAGCAGTTCTAGCGGGGGACTAGCCAATGAGCAGTTCTTC. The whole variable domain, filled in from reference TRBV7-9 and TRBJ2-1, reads DTGVSQNPRHKITKRGQNVTFRCDPISEHNRLYWYRQTLGQGPEFLTYFQNEAQLEKSRLLSDRFSAERPKGSFSTLEIQRTEQGDSAMYLCASSSSGGLANEQFFGPGTRLTVL.

The CDR3 DNA follows: TGTGCCAGCTCACCACGGGAGGCCCACCTCACCTACAATGAGCAGTTCTTC. Translation gives CASSPREAHLTYNEQFF. The chain combines TRBV18 with TRBJ2-1, with a weak D call TRBD2 (6 bases). From germline, CDR1 is KGHSH and CDR2 LQKENI. V shed 1 base and J shed 2 bases, with 15 bases lying between them. The CDR3 consists of 17 residues.

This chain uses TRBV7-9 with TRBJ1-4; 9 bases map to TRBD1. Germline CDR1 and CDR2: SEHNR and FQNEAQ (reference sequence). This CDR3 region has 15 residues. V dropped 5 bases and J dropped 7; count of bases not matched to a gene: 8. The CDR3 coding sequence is TGTGCCAGCAGCAAGGGACAGGGCGACTCTGAAAAACTGTTTTTT. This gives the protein CASSKGQGDSEKLFF.

The CDR3 sequence is CAWSPLGGRTEAFF. The CDR3 coding sequence is TGTGCCTGGAGTCCCCTCGGAGGCCGGACTGAAGCTTTCTTT. The chain combines TRBV30 with TRBJ1-1; D call uncertain. The CDR3 loop spans 14 amino acids. The V end was cut by 2 bases, the J end by 5 bases, with 15 bases between. Germline values: CDR1 GTSNPN, CDR2 SVGIG (reference sequence).

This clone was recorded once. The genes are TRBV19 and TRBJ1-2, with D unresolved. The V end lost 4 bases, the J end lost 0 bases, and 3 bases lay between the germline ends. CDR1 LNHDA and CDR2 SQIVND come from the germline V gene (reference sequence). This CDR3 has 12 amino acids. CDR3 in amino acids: CASSNTNYGYTF. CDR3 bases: TGTGCCAGTAGTAACACTAACTATGGCTACACCTTC.

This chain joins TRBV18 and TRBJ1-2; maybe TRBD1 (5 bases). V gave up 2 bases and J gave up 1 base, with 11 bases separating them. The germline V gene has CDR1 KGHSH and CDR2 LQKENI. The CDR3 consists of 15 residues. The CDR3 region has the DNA TGTGCCAGCTCACCAGGGCCAGGGAATAACTATGGCTACACCTTC. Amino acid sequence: CASSPGPGNNYGYTF.

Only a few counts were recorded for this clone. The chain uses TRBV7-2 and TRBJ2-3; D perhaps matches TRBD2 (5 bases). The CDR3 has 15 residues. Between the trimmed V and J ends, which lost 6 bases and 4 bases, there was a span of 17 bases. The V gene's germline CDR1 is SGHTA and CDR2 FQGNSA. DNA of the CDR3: TGTGCCAGCAGTTGGCCGTCGGGAACCGCAGATACGCAGTATTTT. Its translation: CASSWPSGTADTQYF.

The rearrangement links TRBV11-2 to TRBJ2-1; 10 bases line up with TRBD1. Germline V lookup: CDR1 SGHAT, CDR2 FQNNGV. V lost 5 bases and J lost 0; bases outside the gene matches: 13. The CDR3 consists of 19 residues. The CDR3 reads CASSRLGQGYLSSYNEQFF. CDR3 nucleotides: TGTGCCAGCAGCCGCCTGGGACAGGGGTACCTCAGCTCCTACAATGAGCAGTTCTTC.

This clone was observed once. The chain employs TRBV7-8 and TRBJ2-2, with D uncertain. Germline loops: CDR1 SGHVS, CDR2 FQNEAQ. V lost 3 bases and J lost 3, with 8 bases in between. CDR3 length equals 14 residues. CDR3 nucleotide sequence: TGTGCCAGCAGCTTTAGCTTGTACACCGGGGAGCTGTTTTTT. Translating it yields CASSFSLYTGELFF. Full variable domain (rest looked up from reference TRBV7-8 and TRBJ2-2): GAGVSQSPRYKVAKRGQDVALRCDPISGHVSLFWYQQALGQGPEFLTYFQNEAQLDKSGLPSDRFFAERPEGSVSTLKIQRTQQEDSAVYLCASSFSLYTGELFFGEGSRLTVL.

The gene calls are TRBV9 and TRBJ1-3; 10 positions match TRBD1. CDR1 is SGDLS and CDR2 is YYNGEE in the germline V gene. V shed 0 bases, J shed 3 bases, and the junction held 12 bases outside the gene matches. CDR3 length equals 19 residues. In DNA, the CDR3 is TGTGCCAGCAGCGTAGCTTTACCGGGACAGGGGTTTGGTGGAAACACCATATATTTT. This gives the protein CASSVALPGQGFGGNTIYF.

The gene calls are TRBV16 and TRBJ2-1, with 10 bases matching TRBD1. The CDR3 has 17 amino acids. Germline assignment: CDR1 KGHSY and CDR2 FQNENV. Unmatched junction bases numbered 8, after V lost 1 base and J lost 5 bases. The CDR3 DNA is TGTGCCAGCAGCCAATGGCCGGGACAGGGGACAAACAATGAGCAGTTCTTC. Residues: CASSQWPGQGTNNEQFF. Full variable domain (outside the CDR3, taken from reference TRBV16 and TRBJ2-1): GEEVAQTPKHLVRGEGQKAKLYCAPIKGHSYVFWYQQVLKNEFKFLISFQNENVFDETGMPKERFSAKCLPNSPCSLEIQATKLEDSAVYFCASSQWPGQGTNNEQFFGPGTRLTVL.

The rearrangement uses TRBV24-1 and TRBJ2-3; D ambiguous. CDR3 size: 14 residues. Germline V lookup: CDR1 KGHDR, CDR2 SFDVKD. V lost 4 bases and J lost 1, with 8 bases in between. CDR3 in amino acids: CATSERRGTDTQYF. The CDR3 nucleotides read TGTGCCACCAGTGAGAGACGGGGCACAGATACGCAGTATTTT.

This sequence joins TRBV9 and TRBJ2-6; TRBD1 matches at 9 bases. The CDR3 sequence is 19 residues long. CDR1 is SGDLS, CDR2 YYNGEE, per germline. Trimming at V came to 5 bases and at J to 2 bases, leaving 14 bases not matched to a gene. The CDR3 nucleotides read TGTGCCAGCAGTCGTTCGGGACAGGGACGTTACACTGGGGCCAACGTCCTGACTTTC. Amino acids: CASSRSGQGRYTGANVLTF.

CDR3 DNA sequence: TGTGCCAGCAGCCCGTTTGGCACGAGAGGCTATGGCTACACCTTC. It specifies CASSPFGTRGYGYTF. This chain joins TRBV7-2 and TRBJ1-2; D is unresolved. The CDR3 has 15 amino acids. Germline lookup yields CDR1 SGHTA and CDR2 FQGNSA. The ends were cut back, 5 bases at V and 4 bases at J, with 17 bases in the middle.

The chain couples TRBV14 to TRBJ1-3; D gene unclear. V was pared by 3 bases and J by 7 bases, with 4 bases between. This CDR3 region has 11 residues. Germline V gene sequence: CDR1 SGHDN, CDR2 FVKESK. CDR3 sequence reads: CASSHGNTIYF. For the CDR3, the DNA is TGTGCCAGCAGCCACGGGAACACCATATATTTT.

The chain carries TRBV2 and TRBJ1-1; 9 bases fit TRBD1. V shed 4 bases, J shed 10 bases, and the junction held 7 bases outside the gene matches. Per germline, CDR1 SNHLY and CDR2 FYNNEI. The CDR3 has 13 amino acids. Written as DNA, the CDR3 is TGTGCCAGCAGTGCCGGGACAGGGTGGAGAGCTTTCTTT. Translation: CASSAGTGWRAFF.

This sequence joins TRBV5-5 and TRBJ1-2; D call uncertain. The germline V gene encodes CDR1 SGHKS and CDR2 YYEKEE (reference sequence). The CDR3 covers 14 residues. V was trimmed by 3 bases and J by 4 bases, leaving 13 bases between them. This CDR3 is CASSSAIVLYGYTF. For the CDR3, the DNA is TGTGCCAGCAGCTCAGCGATAGTCCTCTATGGCTACACCTTC.

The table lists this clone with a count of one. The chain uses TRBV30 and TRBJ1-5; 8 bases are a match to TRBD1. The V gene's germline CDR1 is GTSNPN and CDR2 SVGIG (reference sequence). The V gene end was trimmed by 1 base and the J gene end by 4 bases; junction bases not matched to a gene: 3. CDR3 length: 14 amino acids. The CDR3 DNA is TGTGCCTGGAGTGCGGACAGGGAAAATCAGCCCCAGCATTTT. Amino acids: CAWSADRENQPQHF.

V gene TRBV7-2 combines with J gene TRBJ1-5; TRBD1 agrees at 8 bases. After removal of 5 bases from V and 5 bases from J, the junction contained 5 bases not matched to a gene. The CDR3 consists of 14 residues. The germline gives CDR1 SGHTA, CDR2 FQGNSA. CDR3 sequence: CASSPGQGHQPQHF. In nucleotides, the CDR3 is TGTGCCAGCAGCCCCGGACAGGGCCATCAGCCCCAGCATTTT.